The TCR beta chain described here comes from a study of blood T cell repertoires in COVID-19. Study details: Sites in the United States, Italy and Spain provided acute and convalescent COVID-19 samples.

Per the authors' pipeline: Counts of nucleated cells, estimated from reference gene primer amplification, were obtained. Using immunoSEQ multiplex PCR, the repertoire was profiled, and TCRdb retains in-frame clones only, with some absent. D and trimming were read from the DNA, whereas the V and J calls and clone size are those reported in that table. The repertoire has over 150,000 clones, almost 85% of them found once; the top ten carry around 14%. The source of this sequence is a man between 18 and 29 years old with active or convalescent COVID-19. Source material: peripheral blood.

The CDR3 here is CASSQAGTANYEQYF. The DNA of the CDR3 is TGTGCCAGCAGCCAAGCTGGGACAGCAAACTACGAGCAGTACTTC. The gene calls are TRBV3-1 (or the pseudogene TRBV3-2) and TRBJ2-7; 7 positions match TRBD1. Trimming cost V 1 base and J 3 bases; bases outside gene matches: 6. The CDR3 is 15 amino acids. Per the germline V gene, CDR1 is LGHDT and CDR2 is YNNKEL (reference sequence).